The clone carrying this T cell receptor beta chain showed up just a few times. Its antigen is still unknown. All of the isolated RNA was reverse transcribed, so expressed TCRB transcripts were sequenced. Measured with immunoSEQ multiplex PCR; TCRdb has only the in-frame clones, and not every one. This sample yields 250,000 to 300,000 clones, of which 24% are seen a single time; 0.012% belongs to the top ten. V shed 0 bases and J shed 5 bases, with 10 bases lying between them. Per the germline V gene, CDR1 is GTSNPN and CDR2 is SVGIG (reference sequence). This CDR3 is 13 amino acids long. This sample is drawn from a study of beta chain features in type 1 diabetes. Study-wide points: In these data, an HLA type influence on TCRB rearrangement remained unresolved. Equally in patients and controls, shorter templates might have been favored by PCR. Type 1 diabetes patients had moderately but significantly shorter TCRB CDR3s in all four CD4+ subsets. High-TCR-expressing cells could be over-represented by cDNA sequencing.

The specimen was naive CD4+ T cells from blood. The TCR originated in a woman in her twenties or thirties with type 1 diabetes. This chain connects TRBV30 to TRBJ2-5; the D gene is possibly TRBD2 (5 bases). The CDR3: CAWSVGAEETQYF. The DNA for the CDR3 is TGTGCCTGGAGTGTAGGAGCGGAGGAGACCCAGTACTTC.